A single sample is the source of the 23 T cell receptor beta chains below, sequenced in a study of blood T cell repertoires in COVID-19. TCRdb keeps only in-frame clones here, not all; method: immunoSEQ multiplex PCR. The sample shows 250,000 to 350,000 clones, around 85% of them seen only once. Sequencing was done on a sample of peripheral blood. The receptors originated from a human donor with COVID-19, enrolled during active disease. The donor label of this sample is uncertain.

The V and J genes are TRBV6-5 and TRBJ1-5, with 8 bases fitting TRBD1. CDR1 and CDR2 (germline): MNHEY, SVGAGI. V trimming: 5 bases; J trimming: 2 bases; junction bases outside the gene matches: 2. CDR3 length equals 14 residues. The CDR3 here is CASSQDRGNQPQHF. The CDR3 coding sequence is TGTGCCAGCAGTCAGGACAGGGGCAATCAGCCCCAGCATTTT.

The J gene is TRBJ1-4, the V gene TRBV5-1; 7 positions match TRBD1. This CDR3 contains 15 residues. Germline values: CDR1 SGHRS, CDR2 YFSETQ. The J segment lost 8 bases and the V segment lost 0 bases, leaving 7 bases of the junction unmatched. The CDR3 loop reads CASSLVTGKGEKLFF. CDR3 nucleotides: TGCGCCAGCAGCTTGGTGACAGGGAAAGGGGAAAAACTGTTTTTT.

This chain joins TRBV2 and TRBJ1-2; weak D call: TRBD1 (5 bases). CDR3 size: 15 residues. CDR1 SNHLY and CDR2 FYNNEI come from the germline V gene. The V end lost 8 bases, the J end lost 5 bases, and 21 bases lay between the germline ends. Written as DNA, the CDR3 is TGTGCCAGCTCTGTGTCCCGGGACGGGGGGTATGGCTACACCTTC. Protein sequence: CASSVSRDGGYGYTF.

This chain links TRBV24-1 with TRBJ1-5; D is uncertain. This CDR3 has 14 residues. CDR1 is KGHDR, CDR2 SFDVKD, per germline. V was clipped by 5 bases and J by 0 bases, with 7 bases between them. CDR3 region: CATSGLNSNQPQHF. CDR3 sequence (DNA): TGTGCCACCAGTGGTCTAAATAGCAATCAGCCCCAGCATTTT.

The chain has TRBV5-1 and TRBJ1-2; 7 bases align to TRBD1. Unmatched junction bases numbered 7, after V lost 0 bases and J lost 5 bases. Germline V CDR1 and CDR2: SGHRS, YFSETQ. The length of the CDR3 is 15 residues. DNA for the CDR3: TGCGCCAGCAGCTTGGCCGGACAGGTCTCGTATGGCTACACCTTC. It encodes CASSLAGQVSYGYTF. Full variable domain (rest looked up from reference TRBV5-1 and TRBJ1-2): KAGVTQTPRYLIKTRGQQVTLSCSPISGHRSVSWYQQTPGQGLQFLFEYFSETQRNKGNFPGRFSGRQFSNSRSEMNVSTLELGDSALYLCASSLAGQVSYGYTFGSGTRLTVV.

This clone was seen once. This chain joins TRBV28 and TRBJ1-5; 7 positions agree with TRBD1. Per the germline V gene, CDR1 is MDHEN and CDR2 is SYDVKM. The J segment lost 7 bases and the V segment lost 11 bases, leaving 11 bases of the junction unmatched. The CDR3 runs to 13 residues. The CDR3 region is CAALGGVRQPQHF. CDR3 DNA: TGTGCCGCCTTAGGGGGCGTTCGGCAGCCCCAGCATTTT.

The V call is TRBV24-1, the J call TRBJ2-1, with 10 bases matching TRBD1. CDR3 size: 19 residues. Germline V CDR1 and CDR2: KGHDR, SFDVKD. V gave up 5 bases and J gave up 0 bases; unmatched junction bases: 12. The CDR3 DNA sequence: TGTGCCACCAGTGCCCCTCCGGGACAGGGGCAAGACTCCTACAATGAGCAGTTCTTC. Encoded protein: CATSAPPGQGQDSYNEQFF.

This clone has a handful of counts. The chain carries TRBV28 and TRBJ1-1; no clear D gene. The CDR3 covers 13 residues. Trimming stripped 2 bases from V and 4 bases from J, with 8 bases between. In germline, CDR1 is MDHEN, CDR2 SYDVKM. CDR3 coding DNA: TGTGCCAGCAGTTTACCGGGAGGCACTGAAGCTTTCTTT. This encodes CASSLPGGTEAFF.

The chain has TRBV30 and TRBJ1-4; 9 bases are a match to TRBD1. Per germline, CDR1 GTSNPN and CDR2 SVGIG (reference sequence). The CDR3 contains 14 residues. The ends lost 1 base at V and 4 bases at J; junction bases unmatched: 1. CDR3: CAWSEGQGNEKLFF. CDR3 bases: TGTGCCTGGAGTGAGGGACAGGGTAATGAAAAACTGTTTTTT.

The chain recombines TRBV7-9 with TRBJ2-1, with D possibly matching TRBD2 (5 bases). CDR3 size: 15 residues. Trimming cost V 5 bases and J 7 bases, with 18 bases left between them. Germline assignment: CDR1 SEHNR and CDR2 FQNEAQ (reference sequence). The CDR3: CASSPKIRESNEQFF. The DNA for the CDR3 is TGTGCCAGCAGCCCCAAAATTCGGGAAAGTAATGAGCAGTTCTTC.

In this sample, this clone turned up a few times. The same CDR3 is also encoded by other DNA sequences in this sample. This chain uses TRBV5-6 with TRBJ1-2; D remains unclear. Trimming shortened V by 1 base and J by 4 bases, and 5 bases separated the two germline ends. CDR1 SGHDT and CDR2 YYEEEE come from the germline V gene. The CDR3 has 12 residues. CDR3: CASSLRGYGYTF. The CDR3 DNA reads TGTGCCAGCAGCTTGAGAGGCTATGGCTACACCTTC.

Notes on this clone: Other DNA sequences in the same sample also yield this CDR3. V gene TRBV5-1 combines with J gene TRBJ2-1, with a weak D call TRBD2 (6 bases). CDR3 length equals 15 residues. Germline loops: CDR1 SGHRS, CDR2 YFSETQ. Trimming took 4 bases from V and 1 from J, leaving 12 bases between them. CDR3 residues: CASSLGGVSYNEQFF. DNA of the CDR3: TGCGCCAGCAGCCTAGGCGGGGTGTCCTACAATGAGCAGTTCTTC.

The chain combines TRBV12-3 or TRBV12-4 with TRBJ1-2; D unclear. The CDR3 is made up of 11 amino acids. V was shortened by 4 bases and J by 8 bases, with 8 bases between the two germline ends. The CDR3 spells CASSYRGGYTF. Written as DNA, the CDR3 is TGTGCCAGCAGTTACCGGGGAGGCTACACCTTC.

The chain is built from TRBV28 and TRBJ1-5; 10 bases map to TRBD1. CDR1 is MDHEN, CDR2 SYDVKM, per germline. Trimming at V came to 6 bases and at J to 5 bases, leaving 10 bases not matched to a gene. The CDR3 is 16 amino acids. Here the CDR3 reads CASSPAGTGAHQPQHF. For the CDR3, the DNA is TGTGCCAGCAGCCCAGCCGGGACAGGGGCCCATCAGCCCCAGCATTTT.

V usage is TRBV5-1 and J usage is TRBJ2-7, with TRBD2 matching over 15 bases. V was pared by 3 bases and J by 7 bases, with 14 bases of the junction left unmatched. The CDR3 totals 18 residues. Per the germline V gene, CDR1 is SGHRS and CDR2 is YFSETQ. The DNA for the CDR3 is TGCGCCAGCAGCTCTGGACTAGCGGGAGGGCGCACCGGGGGTGAGCAGTACTTC. This sequence encodes CASSSGLAGGRTGGEQYF.

This chain uses TRBV19 with TRBJ1-2; 10 bases are shared with TRBD1. CDR3 length: 15 amino acids. CDR1 is LNHDA and CDR2 is SQIVND in the germline V gene (reference sequence). The ends lost 5 bases at V and 4 bases at J; junction bases unmatched: 7. CDR3 loop: CASSVDRGRVYGYTF. CDR3 coding DNA: TGTGCCAGTAGTGTCGACAGGGGGCGAGTCTATGGCTACACCTTC.

This chain links TRBV27 with TRBJ1-1, with D maybe TRBD1 (6 bases). Germline CDR1 reads MNHEY; CDR2 reads SMNVEV (reference sequence). This CDR3 spans 17 amino acids. V gave up 5 bases and J gave up 0 bases, with 19 bases separating them. The CDR3 region is CASSLRSGANLNTEAFF. The CDR3 DNA is TGTGCCAGCAGTCTTCGATCAGGGGCCAACCTGAACACTGAAGCTTTCTTT.

The rearrangement links TRBV7-2 to TRBJ2-7; a weak D match, TRBD2 (6 bases). The CDR3 runs 14 residues. Germline loops: CDR1 SGHTA, CDR2 FQGNSA. Trimming removed 1 base at V and 4 bases at J, with 11 bases between. The CDR3 DNA reads TGTGCCAGCAGCTTAGGGGGACTCAATTACGAGCAGTACTTC. Its protein is CASSLGGLNYEQYF.

CDR3 bases: TGCAGCGCCCGAGCTGCCTCGGGAGGACATGAGCAGTTCTTC. This gives the protein CSARAASGGHEQFF. This rearrangement joins TRBV29-1 to TRBJ2-1, with 7 bases matching TRBD2. Trimming took 7 bases from V and 8 from J; bases not matched to a gene: 14. The CDR3 contains 14 residues. Germline V lookup: CDR1 SQVTM, CDR2 ANQGSEA.

Here the CDR3 DNA reads TGTGCCAGCACCCCCGAAGCGGGAGCCTATGGCTACACCTTC. Its protein is CASTPEAGAYGYTF. The V call is TRBV11-2, the J call TRBJ1-2; D is undetermined. The CDR3 spans 14 residues. CDR1 is SGHAT and CDR2 is FQNNGV in the germline V gene. The V end was cut by 7 bases, the J end by 4 bases, with 16 bases between.

This clone has just one count. The gene calls are TRBV19 and TRBJ1-5; D gene uncertain. The CDR3 spans 15 residues. Germline values: CDR1 LNHDA, CDR2 SQIVND (reference sequence). With 7 bases removed from V and 6 bases from J, the gap between germline ends came to 19 bases. CDR3: CASTQKAEQPQPQHF. The CDR3 DNA is TGTGCCAGTACCCAGAAGGCGGAGCAACCTCAGCCCCAGCATTTT. Complete variable domain (other parts from reference TRBV19 and TRBJ1-5): DGGITQSPKYLFRKEGQNVTLSCEQNLNHDAMYWYRQDPGQGLRLIYYSQIVNDFQKGDIAEGYSVSREKKESFPLTVTSAQKNPTAFYLCASTQKAEQPQPQHFGDGTRLSIL.

The chain joins TRBV5-1 to TRBJ1-4, with a weak D call TRBD1 (5 bases). The V end lost 2 bases, the J end lost 7 bases, and 12 bases lay between the germline ends. The CDR3 consists of 14 residues. The germline gives CDR1 SGHRS, CDR2 YFSETQ. The CDR3 nucleotides are TGCGCCAGCAGCTTACAGGAAGGCGGTGAAAAACTGTTTTTT. This sequence encodes CASSLQEGGEKLFF.

The V call is TRBV9, the J call TRBJ1-1; D unresolved. Germline CDR1 SGDLS, CDR2 YYNGEE. CDR3 length: 14 amino acids. Trimming shortened V by 0 bases and J by 5 bases, and 11 bases separated the two germline ends. The CDR3: CASSVVESKTEAFF. CDR3 nucleotide sequence: TGTGCCAGCAGCGTAGTCGAGTCGAAAACTGAAGCTTTCTTT.